These 30 T cell receptor beta chains originate from one sample sequenced in a study of monozygotic twins with inflammatory bowel disease. TCRdb re-analyzed the 5' RACE reads; it lists each CDR3 protein once, without DNA. The sample totals around 370,000 distinct CDR3 sequences; its top ten clones hold around 2.6%. The sequenced sample was blood. All receptors come from a human donor with ulcerative colitis or Crohn's disease, or a healthy co-twin of an affected twin (not recorded which).

The rearrangement uses TRBV7-9 and TRBJ1-1; TCRdb selects TRBD1, and the lack of DNA leaves this call unchecked. Germline assignment: CDR1 SEHNR and CDR2 FQNEAQ (reference sequence). The CDR3 spans 13 residues. CDR3 protein: CASSGTGRDQAFF.

The gene calls are TRBV2 and TRBJ2-1. Germline loops: CDR1 SNHLY, CDR2 FYNNEI. This CDR3 has 12 amino acids. The CDR3 region is CASSEAQVEQFF.

This chain joins TRBV12-5 and TRBJ2-1; the D gene TCRdb calls, TRBD1, cannot be checked with no DNA. The germline V gene has CDR1 LGHNT and CDR2 FRNRAP. The CDR3 contains 15 residues. This chain's CDR3 is CASGLGTGTYNEQFF.

The chain carries TRBV5-5 and TRBJ1-4; TCRdb picks TRBD1, but there is no DNA to check that call. The CDR3 is 14 amino acids. Germline CDR1 reads SGHKS; CDR2 reads YYEKEE (reference sequence). The CDR3 sequence: CASRPQGAGEKLFF.

The genes are TRBV11-1 and TRBJ2-7; the TCRdb call, TRBD1, lacks DNA for checking. This CDR3 contains 15 residues. Germline V CDR1 and CDR2: SGHAT, FQDESV (reference sequence). This CDR3 reads CASSLTMTGLDEQYF.

This chain links TRBV4-2 with TRBJ1-6; TCRdb names TRBD1, which stays unverified in the absence of DNA. Germline CDR1 LGHNA, CDR2 YNFKEQ. This CDR3 has 17 residues. The CDR3 protein is CASSQDGGSGYNSPLHF.

The chain couples TRBV27 to TRBJ2-1. In germline, CDR1 is MNHEY, CDR2 SMNVEV (reference sequence). The CDR3 is made up of 16 amino acids. This CDR3 is CASSPWALLNYNEQFF.

J is TRBJ2-3 and V is TRBV29-1; TCRdb outputs TRBD2, but without DNA this stays unchecked. The CDR3 is 12 amino acids. Germline V lookup: CDR1 SQVTM, CDR2 ANQGSEA. The CDR3 here is CSGWPSSDTQYF.

The rearrangement joins TRBV11-2 to TRBJ1-1; TCRdb selects TRBD1, and the lack of DNA leaves this call unchecked. CDR1 is SGHAT, CDR2 FQNNGV, per germline. There are 15 residues in the CDR3. The CDR3 reads CASSSLEQGHTEAFF.

This chain joins TRBV7-8 and TRBJ2-7; there is no DNA to check the TCRdb D call of TRBD2. The CDR3 has 17 amino acids. The germline V gene has CDR1 SGHVS and CDR2 FQNEAQ. The chain's CDR3 is CASSPLGGRSPVGEQYF.

The chain combines TRBV4-1 with TRBJ2-2. Germline CDR1 is MGHRA and CDR2 is YSYEKL. The CDR3 runs to 16 residues. CDR3 region: CASSQRSAAPAGELFF.

This sequence joins TRBV28 and TRBJ2-7; the TRBD1 assignment by TCRdb is unverifiable without DNA. CDR3 length: 14 residues. Germline CDR1 is MDHEN and CDR2 is SYDVKM. The CDR3 loop reads CASRGTGVSYEQYF.

The rearrangement joins TRBV20-1 to TRBJ1-1; as DNA is missing, the TRBD1 call by TCRdb cannot be tested. This CDR3 contains 12 residues. Germline-derived CDR1 and CDR2 are DFQATT and SNEGSKA (reference sequence). CDR3 sequence reads: CSATTDTGLAFF.

The chain couples TRBV27 to TRBJ1-6; TCRdb names TRBD1, which stays unverified in the absence of DNA. Germline assignment: CDR1 MNHEY and CDR2 SMNVEV (reference sequence). The CDR3 has 17 residues. The CDR3 sequence is CASRLNGGTNYNSPLHF.

This rearrangement joins TRBV13 to TRBJ2-1; TCRdb picks TRBD1, but there is no DNA to check that call. CDR3 size: 12 residues. The germline gives CDR1 PRHDT, CDR2 FYEKMQ (reference sequence). CDR3 amino acids: CASSLQGDEQFF.

The chain has TRBV12-3 or TRBV12-4 and TRBJ2-5; the TRBD1 assignment by TCRdb is unverifiable without DNA. The CDR3 runs 16 residues. The CDR3 loop reads CASSSGQVPNQETQYF.

The V gene is TRBV7-6, the J gene TRBJ2-5; without DNA, the TCRdb call of TRBD1 cannot be checked. Germline CDR1 SGHVS, CDR2 FNYEAQ. The CDR3 loop spans 15 amino acids. The CDR3 here is CASSPPRQVGETQYF.

The chain carries TRBV20-1 and TRBJ1-4; the TRBD1 assignment by TCRdb is unverifiable without DNA. Germline-derived CDR1 and CDR2 are DFQATT and SNEGSKA (reference sequence). The CDR3 runs 12 residues. The CDR3 is CSARGPVEKLFF.

This chain connects TRBV12-3 or TRBV12-4 to TRBJ2-1; TCRdb designates TRBD2, a call that cannot be tested without DNA. The CDR3 loop spans 14 amino acids. The CDR3 here is CASTANGGANEQFF.

The chain links TRBV3-1 to TRBJ2-2; TCRdb's D call of TRBD2 is untestable without DNA. Germline V CDR1 and CDR2: LGHDT, YNNKEL (reference sequence). There are 18 residues in the CDR3. The CDR3: CASSQARGLAGRTGELFF.

The CDR3 here is CATSRDPDFRLTGELFF. V is TRBV15 and J is TRBJ2-2. CDR1 is LNHNV and CDR2 is YYDKDF in the germline V gene (reference sequence). This CDR3 is 17 amino acids long.

The V and J genes are TRBV4-3 and TRBJ2-7; TCRdb outputs TRBD1, but without DNA this stays unchecked. CDR3 length equals 15 residues. Looked up from germline, CDR1 is LGHNA and CDR2 is YSLEER. CDR3 amino acids: CASSREGQGAYEQYF.

The chain is built from TRBV6-1 and TRBJ2-5; lacking DNA, the TRBD1 call made by TCRdb goes unchecked. This CDR3 comprises 17 residues. Germline V CDR1 and CDR2: MNHNS, SASEGT. The CDR3 sequence: CASRPGTGEGSMGTQYF.

The chain is built from TRBV7-9 and TRBJ1-1; no DNA is available, so the TRBD1 call from TCRdb remains unchecked. Germline loops: CDR1 SEHNR, CDR2 FQNEAQ (reference sequence). The CDR3 extends over 15 amino acids. CDR3 loop: CASSRPAGMGTEAFF.

The gene calls are TRBV28 and TRBJ1-1. Germline V gene sequence: CDR1 MDHEN, CDR2 SYDVKM. CDR3 length: 12 residues. This chain's CDR3 is CASSPVNTEAFF. Combining the CDR3 with reference TRBV28 and TRBJ1-1 gives the whole variable domain DVKVTQSSRYLVKRTGEKVFLECVQDMDHENMFWYRQDPGLGLRLIYFSYDVKMKEKGDIPEGYSVSREKKERFSLILESASTNQTSMYLCASSPVNTEAFFGQGTRLTVV.

The chain uses TRBV7-9 and TRBJ2-7; with no DNA, the TCRdb D assignment of TRBD1 cannot be verified. The CDR3 has 12 amino acids. Germline lookup yields CDR1 SEHNR and CDR2 FQNEAQ (reference sequence). CDR3 sequence reads: CASSILGNEQYF.

The rearrangement uses TRBV15 and TRBJ1-2; TCRdb gives TRBD1 as the D gene, but with no DNA this cannot be confirmed. Germline-derived CDR1 and CDR2 are LNHNV and YYDKDF (reference sequence). The CDR3 is 16 residues long. This CDR3 reads CATSSGSRGANYGYTF.

J is TRBJ1-1 and V is TRBV6-5. The CDR3 is made up of 14 amino acids. Per the germline V gene, CDR1 is MNHEY and CDR2 is SVGAGI. CDR3 in amino acids: CASSYPGWNTEAFF.

V and J are TRBV5-6 and TRBJ1-5; TCRdb indicates TRBD1, and absent DNA this call remains unverified. The CDR3 sequence is 16 residues long. The germline V gene encodes CDR1 SGHDT and CDR2 YYEEEE. The chain's CDR3 is CASSSRRQGQNQPQHF.

V usage is TRBV12-3 or TRBV12-4 and J usage is TRBJ2-7; with no DNA, the TCRdb D assignment of TRBD1 cannot be verified. The CDR3 is 17 residues long. CDR3 amino acids: CASSLGPGRGRSYEQYF.